A selection of T cell receptor beta chains follows, all from one sample in a study of blood T cell repertoires in COVID-19. Here immunoSEQ multiplex PCR was the method, and the copy in TCRdb shows in-frame clones only, minus some. The sample has around 150,000 clones; 88% are singletons. The sequencing input was peripheral blood. These receptors came from a man aged 50 to 59 with active or convalescent COVID-19. The CDR3 runs from the conserved cysteine through the conserved F or W. A D gene is named only where the DNA matches it firmly. A clone size is listed for some rows: how often the clone was seen (once, few, many), or a class if it is expanded.

>TRBJ2-3|TRBD2|.|TRBV6-6
CASRQGTSGTDTQYF
TGTGCCAGCAGACAAGGGACTAGCGGAACAGATACGCAGTATTTT
>TRBJ2-1|TRBD2|.|TRBV7-9
CASSATSGSVDEQFF
TGTGCCAGCAGCGCGACTAGCGGGAGTGTTGATGAGCAGTTCTTC
>TRBJ2-7|TRBD1|.|TRBV9
CASSRARDRPYEQYF
TGTGCCAGCAGCCGGGCCCGGGACAGGCCTTACGAGCAGTACTTC
>TRBJ2-7|.|.|TRBV5-6
CASSFYDIQTYEQYF
TGTGCCAGCAGCTTTTACGACATCCAGACCTACGAGCAGTACTTC
>TRBJ2-6|TRBD1|.|TRBV28
CASRTGFPGANVLTF
TGTGCCAGCAGGACAGGGTTCCCCGGGGCCAACGTCCTGACTTTC
>TRBJ2-2|TRBD1|.|TRBV5-6
CASSPRDRRTGELFF
TGTGCCAGCAGCCCGCGGGACAGGCGGACCGGGGAGCTGTTTTTT
>TRBJ2-2|TRBD1|.|TRBV2
CASSDGQGGNTGELFF
TGTGCCAGCAGTGACGGACAGGGGGGGAACACCGGGGAGCTGTTTTTT
>TRBJ1-2|.|.|TRBV5-1
CASSSRTGDYGYTF
TGCGCCAGCAGCTCCAGGACGGGGGACTATGGCTACACCTTC
>TRBJ2-1|TRBD2|many|TRBV7-9
CASSLAPTSGSYNEQFF
TGTGCCAGCAGCTTGGCACCGACTAGCGGGAGCTACAATGAGCAGTTCTTC
>TRBJ1-6|TRBD1|.|TRBV3-1/TRBV3-2
CASSEATSRGLALHF
TGTGCCAGCAGCGAAGCTACTAGCAGGGGGCTGGCCCTCCACTTT
>TRBJ2-1|.|.|TRBV3-1/TRBV3-2
CASSQEGTGYNEQFF
TGTGCCAGCAGCCAAGAGGGGACTGGATACAATGAGCAGTTCTTC
>TRBJ2-7|TRBD2|.|TRBV29-1
CSVVAGVGTPYEQYF
TGCAGCGTTGTAGCGGGAGTGGGCACCCCCTACGAGCAGTACTTC
>TRBJ1-6|TRBD1|.|TRBV6-5
CASRDRYNSPLHF
TGTGCCAGCAGGGACAGGTATAATTCACCCCTCCACTTT
>TRBJ2-7|.|.|TRBV28
CASSPSPSSYEQYF
TGTGCCAGCAGTCCTTCCCCCAGCTCCTACGAGCAGTACTTC
>TRBJ2-1|TRBD2|.|TRBV6-5
CASRRTSGAYNEQFF
TGTGCCAGCAGGAGGACTAGCGGGGCCTACAATGAGCAGTTCTTC
>TRBJ2-7|TRBD1|.|TRBV2
CASTRDRAYEQYF
TGTGCCAGCACGCGGGACAGGGCCTACGAGCAGTACTTC
>TRBJ2-4|.|.|TRBV4-2
CASSQESGGGGKNIQYF
TGTGCCAGCAGCCAAGAATCCGGGGGTGGTGGCAAAAACATTCAGTACTTC
>TRBJ2-7|TRBD2|.|TRBV9
CASSVGGTSGTSYEQYF
TGTGCCAGCAGCGTAGGAGGGACTAGCGGGACCTCCTACGAGCAGTACTTC
>TRBJ2-5|.|.|TRBV6-1
CASSEQGRSPTETQYF
TGTGCCAGCAGTGAACAGGGGCGCTCCCCGACGGAGACCCAGTACTTC
>TRBJ1-2|.|once|TRBV6-2/TRBV6-3
CASSVDSYGYTF
TGTGCCAGCAGTGTGGACAGCTATGGCTACACCTTC
>TRBJ1-2|TRBD1|.|TRBV6-2/TRBV6-3
CASSPRDRDDYGYTF
TGTGCCAGCAGCCCACGGGACAGGGACGACTATGGCTACACCTTC
>TRBJ2-5|.|.|TRBV14
CASSHNMAKGNVKAQETQYF
TGTGCCAGCAGCCATAATATGGCGAAGGGGAACGTTAAGGCTCAAGAGACCCAGTACTTC
>TRBJ2-3|.|.|TRBV15
CATGSGSTDTQYF
TGTGCCACCGGTTCAGGGAGCACAGATACGCAGTATTTT